This passage covers 20 T cell receptor beta chains from one sample sequenced in a study of blood T cell repertoires in COVID-19. Clones were read by immunoSEQ multiplex PCR, and TCRdb kept only the in-frame ones, dropping some. Of about 180,000 clones listed, roughly 84% are singletons. Sequencing used peripheral blood. The receptors stem from a woman at least 80 years old with acute or convalescent COVID-19.

The CDR3 DNA follows: TGTGCCATCAGTGAACAGGCTCTCAGCAATCAGCCCCAGCATTTT. Translation gives CAISEQALSNQPQHF. The chain carries TRBV10-3 and TRBJ1-5; possibly TRBD1 for D (5 bases). Germline CDR1 ENHRY, CDR2 SYGVKD. The V gene lost 3 bases and the J gene lost 1 base, with 10 bases spanning the gap. There are 15 residues in the CDR3.

The rearrangement uses TRBV25-1 and TRBJ1-5, with D maybe TRBD1 (5 bases). Looked up from germline, CDR1 is MGHDK and CDR2 is SYGVNS. Deletions cut 7 bases from V and 0 bases from J, with 10 bases between. The CDR3 sequence is 14 residues long. CDR3 sequence reads: CASTTAGSNQPQHF. The CDR3 bases are TGTGCCAGCACGACAGCTGGTAGCAATCAGCCCCAGCATTTT.

The chain joins TRBV6-5 to TRBJ2-2; D may be TRBD2 (5 bases). Trimming removed 6 bases at V and 8 bases at J, with 16 bases between. From germline, CDR1 is MNHEY and CDR2 SVGAGI. This CDR3 spans 14 amino acids. CDR3 residues: CASRADFSAGELFF. In nucleotides, the CDR3 is TGTGCCAGCAGGGCGGACTTCTCGGCGGGGGAGCTGTTTTTT.

This chain joins TRBV6-5 and TRBJ2-7; D ambiguous. CDR3 length: 14 residues. Trimming pared 6 bases from V and 3 bases from J, leaving 15 bases between. The germline CDR1 and CDR2 sequences are MNHEY and SVGAGI. The CDR3 spells CASSGPLTNYEQYF. The CDR3 DNA reads TGTGCCAGCAGCGGCCCGCTGACAAACTACGAGCAGTACTTC.

CDR3 region: CASSIRQGRDGYTF. CDR3 nucleotides: TGTGCCAGTAGTATCCGGCAGGGGAGAGATGGCTACACCTTC. This chain joins TRBV19 and TRBJ1-2; weak D call: TRBD1 (6 bases). The CDR3 has 14 residues. V was shortened by 3 bases and J by 6 bases, with 14 bases between the two germline ends. Germline CDR1 reads LNHDA; CDR2 reads SQIVND (reference sequence).

This clone has ten or more counts. V is TRBV10-3 and J is TRBJ1-5, with a weak D call TRBD1 (5 bases). This CDR3 spans 16 amino acids. The germline CDR1 and CDR2 sequences are ENHRY and SYGVKD. Trimming cost V 3 bases and J 0 bases, with 12 bases left between them. CDR3 loop: CAISDQAGNSNQPQHF. CDR3 nucleotides: TGTGCCATCAGTGATCAGGCAGGGAATAGCAATCAGCCCCAGCATTTT.

The chain links TRBV30 to TRBJ2-7; D is possibly TRBD2 (6 bases). The CDR3 extends over 12 amino acids. Germline CDR1 and CDR2: GTSNPN and SVGIG (reference sequence). Between the trimmed V and J ends, which lost 0 bases and 5 bases, there was a span of 8 bases. The CDR3 DNA reads as TGTGCCTGGAGTGTCGGGGGAGACGAGCAGTACTTC. The encoded protein is CAWSVGGDEQYF.

This chain links TRBV16 with TRBJ2-1; no clear D. Trimming stripped 0 bases from V and 2 bases from J, with 8 bases between. The length of the CDR3 is 15 residues. Germline V gene sequence: CDR1 KGHSY, CDR2 FQNENV. The CDR3 nucleotides are TGTGCCAGCAGCCAATCCAGGCCTCCCTACAATGAGCAGTTCTTC. Translation gives CASSQSRPPYNEQFF.

CDR3 amino acids: CASKESDRVSYGYTF. The DNA for the CDR3 is TGTGCCAGCAAGGAGTCTGACAGGGTTAGCTATGGCTACACCTTC. This chain connects TRBV6-5 to TRBJ1-2, with 7 bases aligning to TRBD1. Germline V gene data show CDR1 as MNHEY and CDR2 as SVGAGI. The length of the CDR3 is 15 residues. V was clipped by 7 bases and J by 4 bases; unmatched bases: 12.

The chain is built from TRBV19 and TRBJ1-5; weak D call: TRBD1 (6 bases). Germline V gives CDR1 LNHDA, CDR2 SQIVND (reference sequence). The CDR3 totals 17 residues. V was shortened by 3 bases and J by 0 bases, with 15 bases between the two germline ends. The CDR3 bases are TGTGCCAGTAGTATCCTGAACACAGGGAGTAGCAATCAGCCCCAGCATTTT. It specifies CASSILNTGSSNQPQHF.

The chain carries TRBV18 and TRBJ2-5, with TRBD1 identical over 7 bases. The V and J ends lost 2 bases and 3 bases, in that order; junction bases with no gene match: 6. Germline CDR1 is KGHSH and CDR2 is LQKENI. The CDR3 is made up of 15 amino acids. The CDR3 DNA reads TGTGCCAGCTCACCATCCGGGACAGCTAAAGAGACCCAGTACTTC. This encodes CASSPSGTAKETQYF.

The V gene is TRBV5-1, the J gene TRBJ1-2; tentatively, D is TRBD1 (5 bases). V lost 8 bases and J 1 base, leaving 18 bases between the germline ends. This CDR3 is built from 15 residues. Germline CDR1 is SGHRS and CDR2 is YFSETQ. The CDR3 DNA is TGCGCCAGTAGCAATGCAGGGCTGAATAACTATGGCTACACCTTC. Translating gives CASSNAGLNNYGYTF.

This sequence joins TRBV6-5 and TRBJ1-1; no firm D call. The V gene's germline CDR1 is MNHEY and CDR2 SVGAGI. V gave up 2 bases and J gave up 1 base, with 14 bases separating them. There are 16 residues in the CDR3. The CDR3 coding sequence is TGTGCCAGCAGTTACAATCTGGACTTCTGGAACACTGAAGCTTTCTTT. It codes for CASSYNLDFWNTEAFF.

The chain combines TRBV7-9 with TRBJ1-2; the D gene is possibly TRBD1 (6 bases). This CDR3 has 16 amino acids. The V and J ends lost 0 bases and 3 bases respectively, with 14 bases between them. Germline V CDR1 and CDR2: SEHNR, FQNEAQ (reference sequence). The CDR3 spells CASSLATGSVHYGYTF. The CDR3 DNA follows: TGTGCCAGCAGCTTAGCTACAGGGTCGGTTCACTATGGCTACACCTTC.

The chain couples TRBV13 to TRBJ2-3; TRBD2 agrees at 9 bases. V was pared by 3 bases and J by 8 bases, with 3 bases of the junction left unmatched. The CDR3 is made up of 13 amino acids. Germline CDR1 is PRHDT and CDR2 is FYEKMQ (reference sequence). The CDR3 DNA is TGTGCCAGCAGCTTCCTAGCGGGAAGTACGCAGTATTTT. It is translated as CASSFLAGSTQYF.

A few counts support this clone. The rearrangement uses TRBV5-4 and TRBJ1-4; TRBD1 aligns across 10 bases. The CDR3 sequence is 14 residues long. Germline V lookup: CDR1 SGHNT, CDR2 YYREEE (reference sequence). V trimming: 4 bases; J trimming: 7 bases; junction bases outside the gene matches: 4. The DNA of the CDR3 is TGTGCCAGCAGCAACCGGGACAGGGGTGAAAAACTGTTTTTT. Its protein product is CASSNRDRGEKLFF.

The chain uses TRBV18 and TRBJ2-7, with D possibly TRBD2 on 5 matching bases. The germline V gene has CDR1 KGHSH and CDR2 LQKENI. The CDR3 has 13 amino acids. Trimming shortened V by 2 bases and J by 0 bases, and 5 bases separated the two germline ends. CDR3 nucleotide sequence: TGTGCCAGCTCACCAACTAGCTCCTACGAGCAGTACTTC. Translation: CASSPTSSYEQYF.

The gene calls are TRBV10-3 and TRBJ2-2; perhaps TRBD2 as D (5 bases). V was shortened by 6 bases and J by 4 bases, with 9 bases between the two germline ends. This CDR3 spans 13 amino acids. Germline lookup yields CDR1 ENHRY and CDR2 SYGVKD. CDR3 sequence: CAISRSGTGELFF. The CDR3 DNA is TGTGCCATCAGCCGGAGCGGCACCGGGGAGCTGTTTTTT.

The rearrangement links TRBV4-1 to TRBJ1-4, with D perhaps TRBD1 (5 bases). Per germline, CDR1 MGHRA and CDR2 YSYEKL. Trimming took 4 bases from V and 7 from J, leaving 16 bases between them. CDR3 size: 15 residues. CDR3 in amino acids: CASSPTRGTGEKLFF. The CDR3 nucleotides read TGCGCCAGCAGCCCCACGCGGGGGACGGGTGAAAAACTGTTTTTT.

The rearrangement links TRBV30 to TRBJ1-5; maybe TRBD1 (6 bases). Trimming removed 3 bases at V and 6 bases at J, with 12 bases between. From germline, CDR1 is GTSNPN and CDR2 SVGIG (reference sequence). The CDR3 consists of 13 residues. The CDR3 here is CAWSATGIQPQHF. The DNA of the CDR3 is TGTGCCTGGAGCGCAACAGGGATTCAGCCCCAGCATTTT.